The clone carrying this TCR beta chain was seen only a few times. The data derive from a study of blood T cell repertoires in COVID-19. Study summary: The United States, Italy and Spain supplied acute and convalescent COVID-19 samples. Sources were T cells, B-cell-depleted T cells, or PBMCs; the material itself was cDNA or gDNA.

Source study methods: It was from reference gene primer amplification that nucleated cell counts were estimated. Measured with immunoSEQ multiplex PCR; TCRdb has only the in-frame clones, and not every one. Clone size and V and J calls were adopted from that table, with D and trimming inferred from the DNA. Found here are under 200,000 clones, about 87% of them singletons; the top ten hold just under 2.5%. Germline CDR1 reads SGHNT; CDR2 reads YYREEE (reference sequence). V dropped 6 bases and J dropped 1; count of bases not matched to a gene: 10. This CDR3 comprises 18 residues. This clonotype was obtained from a man aged 35-49 years with active or convalescent COVID-19. The specimen was peripheral blood. The chain couples TRBV5-4 to TRBJ2-2; TRBD2 aligns across 12 bases. CDR3 amino acids: CASTPGLAGSGNTGELFF. CDR3 bases: TGTGCCAGCACCCCTGGACTAGCGGGGTCTGGGAACACCGGGGAGCTGTTTTTT.